Listed below are T cell receptor beta chains from one sample, sequenced in a study of CD8 T cells in Susac syndrome. TCRdb re-analysed the immunoSEQ multiplex PCR reads in MiXCR, keeping a single row per CDR3 protein. The sample includes some 90,000 distinct CDR3 sequences, approximately 92% of them seen just once. The sequencing input was CD8+ T cells from PBMCs. Source of these receptors: a human donor in good health. Each CDR3 is given with its conserved first and last residue. D genes are given only for firm matches. Some rows mark clone size as missing; the rest say once, few, many or name a class of expanded clone.

D gene: TRBD1; V gene: TRBV6-1; J gene: TRBJ1-4; clone size: .; CDR3 protein: CASRDRGSGGNEKLFF; CDR3 DNA: TGTGCCAGCCGGGACAGGGGGTCCGGAGGTAATGAAAAACTGTTTTTT
D gene: .; V gene: TRBV19; J gene: TRBJ1-1; clone size: .; CDR3 protein: CASSRIEGLGNTEAFF; CDR3 DNA: TGTGCCAGTAGTAGAATTGAAGGGTTGGGGAACACTGAAGCTTTCTTT
D gene: .; V gene: TRBV15; J gene: TRBJ2-7; clone size: .; CDR3 protein: CATSRGESSYEQYF; CDR3 DNA: TGTGCCACCAGCAGGGGAGAGAGCTCCTACGAGCAGTACTTC
D gene: .; V gene: TRBV6-2/TRBV6-3; J gene: TRBJ2-1; clone size: .; CDR3 protein: CASSPMGYNEQFF; CDR3 DNA: TGTGCCAGCAGCCCTATGGGATACAATGAGCAGTTCTTC
D gene: .; V gene: TRBV19; J gene: TRBJ2-7; clone size: .; CDR3 protein: CASSWTIDYEQYF; CDR3 DNA: TGTGCCAGTAGCTGGACAATAGACTACGAGCAGTACTTC
D gene: .; V gene: TRBV6-5; J gene: TRBJ1-1; clone size: few; CDR3 protein: CASSRGPSTEAFF; CDR3 DNA: TGTGCCAGCAGCAGGGGCCCGAGCACTGAAGCTTTCTTT
D gene: .; V gene: TRBV6-5; J gene: TRBJ1-2; clone size: .; CDR3 protein: CVGYLNYGYTF; CDR3 DNA: TGTGTTGGTTACCTAAACTATGGCTACACCTTC
D gene: .; V gene: TRBV9; J gene: TRBJ1-2; clone size: once; CDR3 protein: CASSAREGYTF; CDR3 DNA: TGTGCCAGCAGCGCCAGGGAAGGCTACACCTTC
D gene: .; V gene: TRBV29-1; J gene: TRBJ1-6; clone size: .; CDR3 protein: CSVEPKTNHSPLHF; CDR3 DNA: TGCAGCGTTGAACCTAAGACAAATCATTCACCCCTCCACTTT
D gene: TRBD1; V gene: TRBV7-8; J gene: TRBJ2-5; clone size: .; CDR3 protein: CASSKTDRDQETQYF; CDR3 DNA: TGTGCCAGCAGCAAAACGGACAGGGACCAAGAGACCCAGTACTTC
D gene: .; V gene: TRBV9; J gene: TRBJ2-5; clone size: .; CDR3 protein: CASSTEGSGETQYF; CDR3 DNA: TGTGCCAGCAGCACGGAAGGGTCCGGGGAGACCCAGTACTTC
D gene: .; V gene: TRBV27; J gene: TRBJ1-5; clone size: .; CDR3 protein: CASSSSGGGNQPQHF; CDR3 DNA: TGTGCCAGCAGTTCTTCTGGGGGGGGCAATCAGCCCCAGCATTTT
D gene: .; V gene: TRBV6-1; J gene: TRBJ2-7; clone size: .; CDR3 protein: CASSDTRDRPYEQYF; CDR3 DNA: TGTGCCAGCAGTGACACCCGGGACCGGCCCTACGAGCAGTACTTC
D gene: .; V gene: TRBV9; J gene: TRBJ2-7; clone size: .; CDR3 protein: CASSVEPAYEQYF; CDR3 DNA: TGTGCCAGCAGCGTAGAACCCGCGTACGAGCAGTACTTC
D gene: .; V gene: TRBV4-1; J gene: TRBJ1-2; clone size: .; CDR3 protein: CASSPIDSPNYGYTF; CDR3 DNA: TGCGCCAGCAGCCCCATTGACAGCCCCAACTATGGCTACACCTTC
D gene: TRBD2; V gene: TRBV12-3/TRBV12-4; J gene: TRBJ2-7; clone size: .; CDR3 protein: CASTPREKSSGGARSDEQYF; CDR3 DNA: TGTGCCAGCACTCCAAGGGAGAAATCTAGCGGGGGAGCCAGATCGGACGAGCAGTACTTC
D gene: .; V gene: TRBV7-9; J gene: TRBJ2-3; clone size: few; CDR3 protein: CASSLVGDTQYF; CDR3 DNA: TGTGCCAGCAGCTTAGTAGGGGATACGCAGTATTTT
D gene: .; V gene: TRBV3-1; J gene: TRBJ1-1; clone size: once; CDR3 protein: CASGGSRDIVSTEAFF; CDR3 DNA: TGTGCCAGCGGGGGGTCCCGGGACATAGTCAGCACTGAAGCTTTCTTT
D gene: TRBD1; V gene: TRBV27; J gene: TRBJ2-1; clone size: .; CDR3 protein: CASSLTPQGRVDEQFF; CDR3 DNA: TGTGCCAGCAGTTTAACGCCACAGGGGCGCGTCGATGAGCAGTTCTTC
D gene: .; V gene: TRBV29-1; J gene: TRBJ1-2; clone size: .; CDR3 protein: CSVEDWAQGGYTF; CDR3 DNA: TGCAGCGTTGAAGATTGGGCGCAGGGGGGCTACACCTTC
D gene: TRBD1; V gene: TRBV13; J gene: TRBJ2-2; clone size: .; CDR3 protein: CASSYTGGRPGELFF; CDR3 DNA: TGTGCCAGCAGCTACACAGGGGGCCGCCCCGGGGAGCTGTTTTTT
D gene: .; V gene: TRBV10-3; J gene: TRBJ2-7; clone size: .; CDR3 protein: CAISEAAVSFSYEQYF; CDR3 DNA: TGTGCCATCAGTGAGGCCGCAGTCTCATTCTCCTACGAGCAGTACTTC
D gene: .; V gene: TRBV2; J gene: TRBJ2-5; clone size: .; CDR3 protein: CASSETPPETQYF; CDR3 DNA: TGTGCCAGCAGTGAAACCCCCCCCGAGACCCAGTACTTC
D gene: .; V gene: TRBV12-3/TRBV12-4; J gene: TRBJ1-2; clone size: .; CDR3 protein: CASSFGGGSLTYGYTF; CDR3 DNA: TGTGCCAGCAGTTTTGGGGGGGGTTCCCTTACCTATGGCTACACCTTC
D gene: .; V gene: TRBV4-2; J gene: TRBJ2-7; clone size: .; CDR3 protein: CASSHQTGEQYF; CDR3 DNA: TGTGCCAGCAGCCACCAAACGGGGGAGCAGTACTTC
D gene: TRBD2; V gene: TRBV2; J gene: TRBJ2-7; clone size: .; CDR3 protein: CASSPGTSFYEQYF; CDR3 DNA: TGTGCCAGCAGTCCCGGGACTAGCTTCTACGAGCAGTACTTC
D gene: TRBD2; V gene: TRBV3-1; J gene: TRBJ2-1; clone size: .; CDR3 protein: CASSQPTSGGDKQFF; CDR3 DNA: TGTGCCAGCAGCCAACCGACTAGCGGGGGGGACAAGCAGTTCTTC
D gene: .; V gene: TRBV5-1; J gene: TRBJ2-7; clone size: .; CDR3 protein: CASSFESLEQYF; CDR3 DNA: TGCGCCAGCAGCTTCGAGAGCCTCGAGCAGTACTTC
D gene: .; V gene: TRBV5-6; J gene: TRBJ1-1; clone size: .; CDR3 protein: CASSFGVGTEAFF; CDR3 DNA: TGTGCCAGCAGCTTTGGGGTAGGCACTGAAGCTTTCTTT
D gene: TRBD2; V gene: TRBV3-1; J gene: TRBJ2-7; clone size: .; CDR3 protein: CASSQDLPRGAGGHEQYF; CDR3 DNA: TGTGCCAGCAGCCAAGATCTCCCTCGTGGAGCGGGGGGACACGAGCAGTACTTC
D gene: .; V gene: TRBV16; J gene: TRBJ1-2; clone size: .; CDR3 protein: CASSQLGPNGYTF; CDR3 DNA: TGTGCCAGCAGCCAATTGGGACCCAACGGCTACACCTTC
D gene: .; V gene: TRBV29-1; J gene: TRBJ2-5; clone size: .; CDR3 protein: CSVPRQETQYF; CDR3 DNA: TGCAGCGTTCCTAGACAAGAGACCCAGTACTTC
D gene: TRBD1; V gene: TRBV9; J gene: TRBJ2-1; clone size: .; CDR3 protein: CASSRRGQGEINEQFF; CDR3 DNA: TGTGCCAGCAGCCGACGAGGACAGGGGGAAATCAATGAGCAGTTCTTC
D gene: .; V gene: TRBV7-9; J gene: TRBJ2-2; clone size: .; CDR3 protein: CATTGNTGELFF; CDR3 DNA: TGTGCCACGACGGGGAACACCGGGGAGCTGTTTTTT
D gene: .; V gene: TRBV12-3/TRBV12-4; J gene: TRBJ1-5; clone size: .; CDR3 protein: CASRVDSNQPQHF; CDR3 DNA: TGTGCCAGCAGGGTTGACTCTAATCAGCCCCAGCATTTT
D gene: .; V gene: TRBV13; J gene: TRBJ2-3; clone size: .; CDR3 protein: CASSRDHSPDTQYF; CDR3 DNA: TGTGCCAGCAGCCGGGACCACTCCCCAGATACGCAGTATTTT
D gene: .; V gene: TRBV20-1; J gene: TRBJ2-7; clone size: once; CDR3 protein: CSARERGHYEQYF; CDR3 DNA: TGCAGTGCTAGAGAACGCGGCCATTACGAGCAGTACTTC
D gene: .; V gene: TRBV13; J gene: TRBJ1-2; clone size: .; CDR3 protein: CASSSGATHGANYGYTF; CDR3 DNA: TGTGCCAGCAGCTCCGGGGCCACCCATGGGGCTAACTATGGCTACACCTTC
D gene: TRBD1; V gene: TRBV7-9; J gene: TRBJ1-6; clone size: once; CDR3 protein: CASSSRTGGGSPLHF; CDR3 DNA: TGTGCCAGCAGCTCTAGGACAGGGGGGGGCTCACCCCTCCACTTT
D gene: TRBD1; V gene: TRBV5-6; J gene: TRBJ1-1; clone size: .; CDR3 protein: CASSPRQGGPEAFF; CDR3 DNA: TGTGCCAGCAGCCCACGACAGGGGGGTCCTGAAGCTTTCTTT
D gene: .; V gene: TRBV29-1; J gene: TRBJ1-2; clone size: .; CDR3 protein: CSVANARNYGYTF; CDR3 DNA: TGCAGCGTTGCGAATGCCAGAAACTATGGCTACACCTTC
D gene: .; V gene: TRBV14; J gene: TRBJ1-3; clone size: .; CDR3 protein: CASSSGRGNTIYF; CDR3 DNA: TGTGCCAGCAGTTCCGGAAGGGGAAACACCATATATTTT
D gene: .; V gene: TRBV2; J gene: TRBJ2-7; clone size: .; CDR3 protein: CASSDVVRDSSYEQYF; CDR3 DNA: TGTGCCAGCAGTGACGTTGTGCGGGACAGCTCCTACGAGCAGTACTTC
D gene: .; V gene: TRBV19; J gene: TRBJ1-2; clone size: once; CDR3 protein: CASISGTLGYTF; CDR3 DNA: TGTGCCAGCATTTCCGGGACTCTTGGCTACACCTTC
D gene: TRBD1; V gene: TRBV6-1; J gene: TRBJ1-2; clone size: .; CDR3 protein: CANLDRVNYGYTF; CDR3 DNA: TGTGCCAACCTGGACAGGGTTAACTATGGCTACACCTTC
D gene: .; V gene: TRBV13; J gene: TRBJ2-3; clone size: .; CDR3 protein: CASSPRLDSTDTQYF; CDR3 DNA: TGTGCCAGCAGCCCCCGTCTAGACAGCACAGATACGCAGTATTTT
D gene: .; V gene: TRBV20-1; J gene: TRBJ2-2; clone size: .; CDR3 protein: CSAPTFGELFF; CDR3 DNA: TGCAGTGCCCCAACCTTTGGGGAGCTGTTTTTT
D gene: .; V gene: TRBV2; J gene: TRBJ2-1; clone size: .; CDR3 protein: CARTDPGHPYNEQFF; CDR3 DNA: TGTGCCAGAACGGATCCGGGACACCCCTACAATGAGCAGTTCTTC
D gene: TRBD1; V gene: TRBV7-9; J gene: TRBJ2-1; clone size: .; CDR3 protein: CASSLVGTGGSEQFF; CDR3 DNA: TGTGCCAGCAGCTTAGTTGGGACAGGGGGCAGTGAGCAGTTCTTC
D gene: .; V gene: TRBV2; J gene: TRBJ1-1; clone size: .; CDR3 protein: CASSEDHRTEQNTEAFF; CDR3 DNA: TGTGCCAGCAGTGAGGACCATAGGACAGAGCAGAACACTGAAGCTTTCTTT
D gene: .; V gene: TRBV30; J gene: TRBJ2-3; clone size: .; CDR3 protein: CAWNGGRYTDTQYF; CDR3 DNA: TGTGCCTGGAATGGTGGCAGGTACACAGATACGCAGTATTTT
D gene: TRBD2; V gene: TRBV3-1; J gene: TRBJ2-7; clone size: .; CDR3 protein: CASSRAGGEQYF; CDR3 DNA: TGTGCCAGCAGCCGGGCGGGAGGAGAGCAGTACTTC
D gene: .; V gene: TRBV6-5; J gene: TRBJ1-5; clone size: .; CDR3 protein: CASSYQAGSNQPQHF; CDR3 DNA: TGTGCCAGCAGTTACCAGGCAGGGAGCAATCAGCCCCAGCATTTT
D gene: .; V gene: TRBV6-5; J gene: TRBJ2-1; clone size: .; CDR3 protein: CASSNLHNEQFF; CDR3 DNA: TGTGCCAGCAGTAACCTTCACAATGAGCAGTTCTTC
D gene: TRBD1; V gene: TRBV5-1; J gene: TRBJ2-7; clone size: .; CDR3 protein: CASSPRTGDAYEQYF; CDR3 DNA: TGCGCCAGCAGCCCACGGACAGGCGACGCCTACGAGCAGTACTTC
D gene: .; V gene: TRBV7-9; J gene: TRBJ2-1; clone size: once; CDR3 protein: CASTQGSYNEQFF; CDR3 DNA: TGTGCCAGCACCCAGGGATCCTACAATGAGCAGTTCTTC
D gene: .; V gene: TRBV6-5; J gene: TRBJ2-1; clone size: .; CDR3 protein: CASKGGGYSYNEQFF; CDR3 DNA: TGTGCCAGCAAAGGGGGGGGGTACTCCTACAATGAGCAGTTCTTC
D gene: TRBD2; V gene: TRBV2; J gene: TRBJ2-3; clone size: .; CDR3 protein: CASSDPGAGGTDTQYF; CDR3 DNA: TGTGCCAGCAGTGACCCGGGAGCGGGGGGTACAGATACGCAGTATTTT
D gene: .; V gene: TRBV4-1; J gene: TRBJ1-2; clone size: .; CDR3 protein: CASSQDSRVWNGYTF; CDR3 DNA: TGCGCCAGCAGCCAAGATTCTAGGGTTTGGAATGGCTACACCTTC